The 10 T cell receptor beta chains in this list originate from one sample, sequenced in a study of cytomegalovirus exposure and HLA in healthy donors. The PCR was carried out with 60 Vbeta primers and 13 Jbeta primers. The method was immunoSEQ multiplex PCR; TCRdb's version includes in-frame clones alone and lacks a portion of them. This sample has some 50,000 clones, with approximately 70% found just once. Sequenced sample: PBMCs. Receptors were obtained from a woman in her forties or fifties in good health and CMV-seropositive.

The genes are TRBV10-3 and TRBJ2-1, with D possibly being TRBD1 (5 bases). This CDR3 has 13 amino acids. Germline CDR1 reads ENHRY; CDR2 reads SYGVKD. CDR3 sequence (DNA): TGTGCTATAGGGGCGAGCTCCTACAATGAGCAGTTCTTC. This codes for CAIGASSYNEQFF.

The V call is TRBV2, the J call TRBJ2-1; 10 bases are a match to TRBD2. J lost 8 bases, V lost 2 bases, and 9 bases had no gene match. The CDR3 spans 16 residues. The germline V gene encodes CDR1 SNHLY and CDR2 FYNNEI. CDR3 nucleotides: TGTGCCAGCAGTGAAACTAGCGGGGAAGGGTTCCATGAGCAGTTCTTC. Translating it yields CASSETSGEGFHEQFF.

The chain joins TRBV5-5 to TRBJ2-5; 9 bases match TRBD2. CDR3 length: 16 amino acids. Germline V gene data show CDR1 as SGHKS and CDR2 as YYEKEE (reference sequence). V lost 1 base, J lost 5 bases, and 9 bases stayed unmatched. In DNA form, the CDR3 reads TGTGCCAGCAGCTTGTCGGCTAGCGGGGTGCTGGAGACCCAGTACTTC. This encodes CASSLSASGVLETQYF.

This chain joins TRBV6-5 and TRBJ1-1; TRBD1 is a possible D gene (6 bases). The CDR3 is 13 amino acids. Germline V gives CDR1 MNHEY, CDR2 SVGAGI. With 6 bases removed from V and 11 bases from J, the gap between germline ends came to 19 bases. The CDR3 here is CASRLTGRDKAFF. CDR3 in DNA: TGTGCCAGCAGATTAACGGGACGGGACAAGGCTTTCTTT.

CDR3 region: CASRRGLAETQYF. The CDR3 nucleotides read TGTGCCAGCAGACGTGGCCTAGCAGAGACCCAGTACTTC. This chain links TRBV2 with TRBJ2-5, with a weak D call TRBD2 (5 bases). V dropped 6 bases and J dropped 4 bases, with 12 bases sitting between them. There are 13 residues in the CDR3. Germline CDR1 SNHLY, CDR2 FYNNEI.

The rearrangement joins TRBV29-1 to TRBJ2-5; 7 positions agree with TRBD2. J lost 5 bases, V lost 0 bases, and 6 bases had no gene match. The CDR3 totals 14 residues. Germline assignment: CDR1 SQVTM and CDR2 ANQGSEA. The CDR3 is CSVEDLSGTETQYF. The CDR3 coding sequence is TGCAGCGTTGAAGATCTAAGCGGGACTGAGACCCAGTACTTC.

The gene calls are TRBV6-5 and TRBJ1-1, with D unclear. The V gene lost 0 bases and the J gene lost 4 bases, with 12 bases spanning the gap. The V gene's germline CDR1 is MNHEY and CDR2 SVGAGI. The CDR3 length is 15 residues. The CDR3 loop reads CASSYSSGLATEAFF. The CDR3 DNA sequence: TGTGCCAGCAGTTACTCGAGTGGGCTGGCCACTGAAGCTTTCTTT.

The chain joins TRBV4-3 to TRBJ2-5, with D hard to call. The better agreement between TRBJ2-7 and the DNA end casts doubt on the J call. This CDR3 is 15 amino acids long. Germline loops: CDR1 LGHNA, CDR2 YSLEER. The CDR3 loop reads CASSQDGEQSYEQYF. CDR3 nucleotide sequence: TGCGCCAGCAGCCAAGACGGCGAACAGTCCTACGAGCAGTACTTC.

V usage is TRBV27 and J usage is TRBJ2-7, with D perhaps TRBD2 (6 bases). The CDR3 length is 17 residues. Germline V lookup: CDR1 MNHEY, CDR2 SMNVEV (reference sequence). The V gene lost 6 bases and the J gene lost 3 bases, with 24 bases spanning the gap. The CDR3 sequence: CASSPTSEGSVNYEQYF. CDR3 nucleotide sequence: TGTGCCAGCAGCCCTACCTCGGAGGGATCCGTGAACTACGAGCAGTACTTC.

This chain uses TRBV10-2 with TRBJ2-5, with 9 bases matching TRBD2. Judging by the DNA end, TRBJ2-7 fits better; the J call may be wrong. From germline, CDR1 is WSHSY and CDR2 SAAADI. This CDR3 spans 14 amino acids. The CDR3 coding sequence is TGCGCCAGCAGTGGTAGCGGGGGAGACTACGAGCAGTACTTC. Amino acids: CASSGSGGDYEQYF.